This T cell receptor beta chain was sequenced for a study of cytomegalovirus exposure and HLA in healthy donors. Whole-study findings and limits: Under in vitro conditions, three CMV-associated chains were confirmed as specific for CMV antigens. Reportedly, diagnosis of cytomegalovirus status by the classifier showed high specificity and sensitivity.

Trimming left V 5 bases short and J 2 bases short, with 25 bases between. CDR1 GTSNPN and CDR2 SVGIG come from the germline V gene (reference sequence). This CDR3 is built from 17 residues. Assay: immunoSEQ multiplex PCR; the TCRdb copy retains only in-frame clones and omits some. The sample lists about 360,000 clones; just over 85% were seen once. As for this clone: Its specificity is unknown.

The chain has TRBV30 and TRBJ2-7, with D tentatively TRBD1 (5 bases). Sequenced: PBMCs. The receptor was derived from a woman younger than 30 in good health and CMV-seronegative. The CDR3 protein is CAWGRRSRAGPTYEQYF. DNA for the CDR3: TGTGCCTGGGGCCGGCGGTCCAGGGCCGGGCCCACCTACGAGCAGTACTTC.